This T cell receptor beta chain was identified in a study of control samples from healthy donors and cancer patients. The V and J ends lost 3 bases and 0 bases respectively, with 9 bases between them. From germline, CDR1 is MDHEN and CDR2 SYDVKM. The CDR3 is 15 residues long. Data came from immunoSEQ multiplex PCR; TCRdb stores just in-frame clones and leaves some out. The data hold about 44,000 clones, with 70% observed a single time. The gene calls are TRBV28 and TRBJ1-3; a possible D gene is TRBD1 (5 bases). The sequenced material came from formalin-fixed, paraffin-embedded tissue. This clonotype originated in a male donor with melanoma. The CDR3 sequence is CASSFQGGSGNTIYF. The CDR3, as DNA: TGTGCCAGCAGTTTTCAGGGCGGCTCTGGAAACACCATATATTTT.